This T cell receptor beta chain was retrieved from a study of regulatory T cells in long-lasting Graves disease. With iRepertoire HTBI primers and Arm-PCR of CDR3 regions, TCR beta libraries were built. TCRdb itself ran the multiplex PCR reads through MiXCR, one entry per CDR3 protein. In the table there are about 360,000 distinct CDR3 sequences, 15% to 20% of which are singletons. The germline gives CDR1 LNHDA, CDR2 SQIVND (reference sequence). There are 13 residues in the CDR3. V lost 6 bases to trimming and J lost 4 bases, with 10 bases between them. Time point in this sample: newly diagnosed GD, antithyroid drugs for less than 3 months. The TCR library was made from RNA extracted from PBMCs. In addition, the sample was reused for a study of T cells in Graves' hyperthyroidism and ophthalmopathy.

The TCR was taken from a woman between 18 and 30 years old with Graves disease. The J gene is TRBJ2-1, the V gene TRBV19, with a possible D match to TRBD1 (6 bases). The sequenced sample was peripheral blood mononuclear cells (PBMCs), obtained at new diagnosis, from a patient treated with antithyroid drugs. CDR3 nucleotides: TGTGCCAGTAGGGCAGGGGTATACAATGAGCAGTTCTTC. This sequence encodes CASRAGVYNEQFF.